A selection of T cell receptor beta chains follows, all from one sample in a study of T cell responses to AZD1222 COVID-19 vaccine. Assay used: immunoSEQ multiplex PCR; TCRdb lists only in-frame clones, some missing. Of approximately 120,000 clones in the sample, around nine tenths were seen once. Sequences were derived from peripheral blood, sampled on day 0 of AZD1222 vaccination. The receptors originated from an adult in good health. CDR3s include the opening cysteine and the closing phenylalanine or tryptophan. D genes are given only for firm matches. Clone size is shown for a subset of rows, as once, few, many or a class of expanded clone.

v_gene: TRBV7-3
j_gene: TRBJ2-1
abundance: medium-sized
d_gene: TRBD2
CDR3nt: TGTGCCAGCAGCTTTAGCGGGCGGGATGAGCAGTTCTTC
CDR3aa: CASSFSGRDEQFF

v_gene: TRBV6-5
j_gene: TRBJ1-1
abundance: few
d_gene: .
CDR3nt: TGTGCCAGCAGTTACGGGGGAACAGGGAGACGTGAAGCTTTCTTT
CDR3aa: CASSYGGTGRREAFF

v_gene: TRBV4-3
j_gene: TRBJ1-1
abundance: few
d_gene: TRBD1
CDR3nt: TGCGCCAGCAGCCCCCGGACAGGCTTGAACACTGAAGCTTTCTTT
CDR3aa: CASSPRTGLNTEAFF

v_gene: TRBV15
j_gene: TRBJ2-4
abundance: .
d_gene: .
CDR3nt: TGTGCCACCAGCAGAGCACAGAGTTTAAACATTCAGTACTTC
CDR3aa: CATSRAQSLNIQYF

v_gene: TRBV28
j_gene: TRBJ2-5
abundance: .
d_gene: .
CDR3nt: TGTGCCAGCAGTTTATCGGGCCAGGGGTTCACAGAGACCCAGTACTTC
CDR3aa: CASSLSGQGFTETQYF

v_gene: TRBV5-1
j_gene: TRBJ2-2
abundance: .
d_gene: .
CDR3nt: TGCGCCAGCAGCCCTGCGAACACCGGGGAGCTGTTTTTT
CDR3aa: CASSPANTGELFF

v_gene: TRBV5-5
j_gene: TRBJ1-2
abundance: .
d_gene: .
CDR3nt: TGTGCCAGCAGCCGAGACAGCGGTGGCTACACCTTC
CDR3aa: CASSRDSGGYTF

v_gene: TRBV19
j_gene: TRBJ2-3
abundance: .
d_gene: TRBD2
CDR3nt: TGTGCCAGTAGTATCACTAGCGGGGGGCTTGATACGCAGTATTTT
CDR3aa: CASSITSGGLDTQYF

v_gene: TRBV25-1
j_gene: TRBJ1-2
abundance: .
d_gene: .
CDR3nt: TGTGCCAGCAGTGAATGGACCTGGACCAAAGGCTATGGCTACACCTTC
CDR3aa: CASSEWTWTKGYGYTF

v_gene: TRBV13
j_gene: TRBJ2-1
abundance: .
d_gene: TRBD2
CDR3nt: TGTGCCAGCAGCCCCGGGACTAGCGGGAGAGATGAGCAGTTCTTC
CDR3aa: CASSPGTSGRDEQFF

v_gene: TRBV5-1
j_gene: TRBJ1-2
abundance: few
d_gene: .
CDR3nt: TGCGCCAGCAGCCCGGACAGAGCCTATGGCTACACCTTC
CDR3aa: CASSPDRAYGYTF

v_gene: TRBV19
j_gene: TRBJ1-1
abundance: once
d_gene: .
CDR3nt: TGTGCCAGTAGTCCTAACGGGGCAAACACTGAAGCTTTCTTT
CDR3aa: CASSPNGANTEAFF

v_gene: TRBV5-1
j_gene: TRBJ1-2
abundance: .
d_gene: .
CDR3nt: TGCGCCAGCAGCTTGGATGGGGTATTAGGCTACACCTTC
CDR3aa: CASSLDGVLGYTF

v_gene: TRBV5-6
j_gene: TRBJ2-2
abundance: .
d_gene: .
CDR3nt: TGTGCCAGCAGCTCGTGGGGGCAGAGTGAGGCCGGGGAGCTGTTTTTT
CDR3aa: CASSSWGQSEAGELFF

v_gene: TRBV18
j_gene: TRBJ2-1
abundance: .
d_gene: .
CDR3nt: TGTGCCAGCTCCCGGGGAAGAACCCCCAGCTCCTACAATGAGCAGTTCTTC
CDR3aa: CASSRGRTPSSYNEQFF

v_gene: TRBV5-1
j_gene: TRBJ2-6
abundance: once
d_gene: .
CDR3nt: TGCGCCAGCAGCTTGGTTGGGGCAACTGGGGCCAACGTCCTGACTTTC
CDR3aa: CASSLVGATGANVLTF

v_gene: TRBV4-2
j_gene: TRBJ2-7
abundance: .
d_gene: .
CDR3nt: TGTGCCAGCAGCCAAGATAGTCAGGGTTACGAGCAGTACTTC
CDR3aa: CASSQDSQGYEQYF

v_gene: TRBV5-6
j_gene: TRBJ2-5
abundance: .
d_gene: .
CDR3nt: TGTGCCAGCAGCTCATTAGGGGTGGAAGAGACCCAGTACTTC
CDR3aa: CASSSLGVEETQYF

v_gene: TRBV5-1
j_gene: TRBJ1-1
abundance: .
d_gene: .
CDR3nt: TGCGCCAGCAGCACAGCAGGGGCGTGGATGAACACTGAAGCTTTCTTT
CDR3aa: CASSTAGAWMNTEAFF

v_gene: TRBV7-9
j_gene: TRBJ1-2
abundance: .
d_gene: .
CDR3nt: TGTGCCAGCAGCCCGCCGTTTGGTGGAGTGGGCTACACCTTC
CDR3aa: CASSPPFGGVGYTF

v_gene: TRBV6-5
j_gene: TRBJ2-1
abundance: once
d_gene: .
CDR3nt: TGTGCCAGCAGTAAACCGGGACGGTCCACGAGGGAGCAGTTCTTC
CDR3aa: CASSKPGRSTREQFF

v_gene: TRBV18
j_gene: TRBJ1-1
abundance: .
d_gene: TRBD1
CDR3nt: TGTGCCAGCTCACCAATTAGCAGGGGGCACACTGAAGCTTTCTTT
CDR3aa: CASSPISRGHTEAFF

v_gene: TRBV5-1
j_gene: TRBJ2-1
abundance: .
d_gene: .
CDR3nt: TGCGCCAGCAGCTTCCCGGGAGTCGCGTCGGAGCAGTTCTTC
CDR3aa: CASSFPGVASEQFF

v_gene: TRBV6-5
j_gene: TRBJ1-3
abundance: .
d_gene: .
CDR3nt: TGTGCCAGCAGTCGGACCGGATCTGGAAACACCATATATTTT
CDR3aa: CASSRTGSGNTIYF

v_gene: TRBV4-2
j_gene: TRBJ1-3
abundance: .
d_gene: .
CDR3nt: TGTGCCAGCAGCCAAGATTGGACTTCTGGAAACACCATATATTTT
CDR3aa: CASSQDWTSGNTIYF

v_gene: TRBV6-5
j_gene: TRBJ2-1
abundance: once
d_gene: .
CDR3nt: TGTGCCAGCAGTTACTCATGGACCGTTGAGGGTGAGCAGTTCTTC
CDR3aa: CASSYSWTVEGEQFF

v_gene: TRBV9
j_gene: TRBJ2-1
abundance: .
d_gene: .
CDR3nt: TGTGCCAGCAGTGAGCAGTTCTTC
CDR3aa: CASSEQFF

v_gene: TRBV9
j_gene: TRBJ2-2
abundance: .
d_gene: TRBD2
CDR3nt: TGTGCCAGCAGCGGCGGGAGAGGCCCCGGGGAGCTGTTTTTT
CDR3aa: CASSGGRGPGELFF

v_gene: TRBV5-1
j_gene: TRBJ1-1
abundance: once
d_gene: .
CDR3nt: TGCGCCAGCAGCTTGGGGGGAGGAATGAACACTGAAGCTTTCTTT
CDR3aa: CASSLGGGMNTEAFF

v_gene: TRBV5-1
j_gene: TRBJ1-6
abundance: few
d_gene: .
CDR3nt: TGCGCCAGCAGCGCAGACAGGTATTCACCCCTCCACTTT
CDR3aa: CASSADRYSPLHF

v_gene: TRBV2
j_gene: TRBJ1-6
abundance: .
d_gene: .
CDR3nt: TGTGCCAGCAGTGCCCCGAGGGGCGCGGGATATTCACCCCTCCACTTT
CDR3aa: CASSAPRGAGYSPLHF

v_gene: TRBV18
j_gene: TRBJ1-2
abundance: once
d_gene: .
CDR3nt: TGTGCCAGCTCATTAGGACAGCGGAGACCTCACTATGGCTACACCTTC
CDR3aa: CASSLGQRRPHYGYTF

v_gene: TRBV7-2
j_gene: TRBJ2-7
abundance: .
d_gene: .
CDR3nt: TGTGCCAGCAGCCCGCTGGTTGAGGCTGCCTACGAGCAGTACTTC
CDR3aa: CASSPLVEAAYEQYF

v_gene: TRBV7-8
j_gene: TRBJ2-1
abundance: .
d_gene: TRBD2
CDR3nt: TGTGCCAGCAGCTTGAGCCTAGCGGGCGAAAGCTCCTACAATGAGCAGTTCTTC
CDR3aa: CASSLSLAGESSYNEQFF

v_gene: TRBV5-1
j_gene: TRBJ1-5
abundance: .
d_gene: .
CDR3nt: TGCGCCAGCAGCTTTGGCGGGTTAGGTCAGCCCCAGCATTTT
CDR3aa: CASSFGGLGQPQHF

v_gene: TRBV27
j_gene: TRBJ1-1
abundance: .
d_gene: TRBD1
CDR3nt: TGTGCCAGCAGTTTGACAGGGGGGAACACTGAAGCTTTCTTT
CDR3aa: CASSLTGGNTEAFF

v_gene: TRBV6-5
j_gene: TRBJ2-3
abundance: once
d_gene: .
CDR3nt: TGTGCCAGCAGCGGGCAGTACTCCACAGATACGCAGTATTTT
CDR3aa: CASSGQYSTDTQYF

v_gene: TRBV3-1/TRBV3-2
j_gene: TRBJ1-6
abundance: .
d_gene: .
CDR3nt: TGTGCCAGCAGCCAGGGGTTTCATTCACCCCTCCACTTT
CDR3aa: CASSQGFHSPLHF

v_gene: TRBV7-6
j_gene: TRBJ2-7
abundance: .
d_gene: TRBD1
CDR3nt: TGTGCCAGCAGCCCCTGGGACAGGGTCGGGGAGCAGTACTTC
CDR3aa: CASSPWDRVGEQYF

v_gene: TRBV28
j_gene: TRBJ2-5
abundance: .
d_gene: .
CDR3nt: TGTGCCAGCAGTTTATCCCCCCCTTCTGGCCCCCAAGAGACCCAGTACTTC
CDR3aa: CASSLSPPSGPQETQYF

v_gene: TRBV19
j_gene: TRBJ1-1
abundance: .
d_gene: .
CDR3nt: TGTGCCAGTAGTACGACAGGGAACACTGAAGCTTTCTTT
CDR3aa: CASSTTGNTEAFF

v_gene: TRBV6-5
j_gene: TRBJ1-1
abundance: .
d_gene: .
CDR3nt: TGTGCCAGCAGTATCAACACTGAAGCTTTCTTT
CDR3aa: CASSINTEAFF

v_gene: TRBV19
j_gene: TRBJ1-4
abundance: .
d_gene: .
CDR3nt: TGTGCCAGTAGTATTGATCTGGGGGGGCCGGAAAAACTGTTTTTT
CDR3aa: CASSIDLGGPEKLFF

v_gene: TRBV24-1
j_gene: TRBJ1-5
abundance: .
d_gene: .
CDR3nt: TGTGCCACCAGTCAGGGGAATCTCCCCCAGCATTTT
CDR3aa: CATSQGNLPQHF

v_gene: TRBV12-3/TRBV12-4
j_gene: TRBJ1-1
abundance: .
d_gene: .
CDR3nt: TGTGCCAGCAGTTACATGAACACTGAAGCTTTCTTT
CDR3aa: CASSYMNTEAFF

v_gene: TRBV27
j_gene: TRBJ2-2
abundance: .
d_gene: .
CDR3nt: TGTGCCAGCAGTATTACCACCGGGGAGCTGTTTTTT
CDR3aa: CASSITTGELFF

v_gene: TRBV24-1
j_gene: TRBJ2-2
abundance: .
d_gene: TRBD1
CDR3nt: TGTGCCACCAGTGAGTCGGGACAGCCCACCGGGGAGCTGTTTTTT
CDR3aa: CATSESGQPTGELFF

v_gene: TRBV4-2
j_gene: TRBJ2-7
abundance: .
d_gene: .
CDR3nt: TGTGCCAGCAGCCCGACGGTCAGGGAGTTCGGGTACGAGCAGTACTTC
CDR3aa: CASSPTVREFGYEQYF

v_gene: TRBV10-3
j_gene: TRBJ1-1
abundance: .
d_gene: .
CDR3nt: TGTGCCATTTCAGGGGATTACGGCACTGAAGCTTTCTTT
CDR3aa: CAISGDYGTEAFF

v_gene: TRBV7-9
j_gene: TRBJ1-1
abundance: .
d_gene: TRBD1
CDR3nt: TGTGCCAGCAGATTGACAGGGCTTGAAGCTTTCTTT
CDR3aa: CASRLTGLEAFF

v_gene: TRBV14
j_gene: TRBJ1-6
abundance: once
d_gene: .
CDR3nt: TGTGCCAGCAGCCAAGTGGTATATAATTCACCCCTCCACTTT
CDR3aa: CASSQVVYNSPLHF